The 26 T cell receptor beta chains reported below all come from one sample, sequenced in a study of technical replicates of blood from a few donors. Only in-frame clones appear in the TCRdb table, and some are missing; sequencing was by immunoSEQ multiplex PCR. In the table there are about 84,000 clones, 95% to 98% of which are singletons. Sequenced sample: T cells isolated from PBMCs. Source of these receptors: a human donor in good health.

The rearrangement uses TRBV12-5 and TRBJ2-7; the match to TRBD1 covers 9 bases. V lost 2 bases, J lost 6 bases, and 2 bases stayed unmatched. The germline V gene encodes CDR1 LGHNT and CDR2 FRNRAP. The CDR3 covers 13 residues. Written as DNA, the CDR3 is TGTGCTAGTGGTTTGTGGGACAGGGCCGAGCAGTACTTC. Its protein product is CASGLWDRAEQYF.

J is TRBJ2-7 and V is TRBV27; a weak D match, TRBD1 (5 bases). V was cut by 3 bases and J by 3 bases, with 12 bases left in between. The germline gives CDR1 MNHEY, CDR2 SMNVEV (reference sequence). This CDR3 spans 14 amino acids. This CDR3 is CASSFSQGYYEQYF. The CDR3, as DNA: TGTGCCAGCAGTTTTTCCCAGGGTTACTACGAGCAGTACTTC.

This sequence joins TRBV9 and TRBJ1-2; 7 positions match TRBD1. After removal of 0 bases from V and 7 bases from J, the junction contained 15 bases not matched to a gene. Looked up from germline, CDR1 is SGDLS and CDR2 is YYNGEE. The length of the CDR3 is 17 residues. This CDR3 reads CASSVGGQPIMTRGYTF. In DNA, the CDR3 is TGTGCCAGCAGCGTAGGGGGACAGCCCATAATGACTCGTGGCTACACCTTC.

This chain uses TRBV5-1 with TRBJ2-7, with 7 positions matching TRBD2. The J segment lost 2 bases and the V segment lost 1 base, leaving 6 bases of the junction unmatched. This CDR3 is built from 15 residues. The germline CDR1 and CDR2 sequences are SGHRS and YFSETQ. DNA for the CDR3: TGCGCCAGCAGCTTGAGGGCGGGAGCACCCTACGAGCAGTACTTC. It specifies CASSLRAGAPYEQYF.

This sequence joins TRBV27 and TRBJ2-1, with a tentative D call TRBD2 (6 bases). Germline V gives CDR1 MNHEY, CDR2 SMNVEV (reference sequence). The ends were cut back, 4 bases at V and 6 bases at J, with 7 bases in the middle. The CDR3 loop spans 12 amino acids. Written as DNA, the CDR3 is TGTGCCAGCAGTTGGAGGGGCAATGAGCAGTTCTTC. Its translation is CASSWRGNEQFF.

The chain joins TRBV19 to TRBJ2-5; D may be TRBD2 (5 bases). CDR1 and CDR2 (germline): LNHDA, SQIVND (reference sequence). V gave up 6 bases and J gave up 1 base, with 9 bases separating them. This CDR3 is 13 amino acids long. The CDR3 region is CASRLVGQETQYF. The CDR3 DNA follows: TGTGCCAGTAGACTAGTTGGCCAAGAGACCCAGTACTTC.

The chain joins TRBV6-5 to TRBJ1-2, with TRBD1 matching 8 bases. This CDR3 spans 15 amino acids. J gave up 4 bases and V 5 bases, and 9 bases lay outside the gene matches. Germline CDR1 reads MNHEY; CDR2 reads SVGAGI. DNA for the CDR3: TGTGCCAGCAGTCCACTCTCAGGGGGCCTCTATGGCTACACCTTC. Protein: CASSPLSGGLYGYTF.

The chain has TRBV5-1 and TRBJ1-1, with D unclear. CDR3 size: 14 residues. CDR1 is SGHRS and CDR2 is YFSETQ in the germline V gene. Trimming took 1 base from V and 5 from J, leaving 12 bases between them. CDR3 in amino acids: CASSLSGVGTEAFF. The CDR3 DNA is TGCGCCAGCAGCTTGTCCGGGGTTGGGACTGAAGCTTTCTTT.

DNA of the CDR3: TGTGCCAGCAGGGTCGGCGGCAAGAGTTCCTACGAGCAGTACTTC. This translates into CASRVGGKSSYEQYF. The genes are TRBV5-4 and TRBJ2-7, with D uncertain. This CDR3 contains 15 residues. The germline V and J ends were trimmed by 5 bases and 1 base, with 16 bases remaining between them. CDR1 is SGHNT and CDR2 is YYREEE in the germline V gene (reference sequence). Using reference TRBV5-4 and TRBJ2-7 for the parts outside the CDR3, the full variable domain is ETGVTQSPTHLIKTRGQQVTLRCSSQSGHNTVSWYQQALGQGPQFIFQYYREEENGRGNFPPRFSGLQFPNYSSELNVNALELDDSALYLCASRVGGKSSYEQYFGPGTRLTVT.

The CDR3 DNA is TGTGCCAGCAGTTTATCAGGGAACCCCCTCCACTTT. It is translated as CASSLSGNPLHF. This chain uses TRBV28 with TRBJ1-6; TRBD1 might be the D (5 bases). CDR1 and CDR2 (germline): MDHEN, SYDVKM. CDR3 length equals 12 residues. Trimming removed 1 base from V and 13 bases from J, with 8 bases in between.

The chain carries TRBV29-1 and TRBJ1-2, with TRBD1 matching over 7 bases. V was pared by 1 base and J by 4 bases, with 6 bases of the junction left unmatched. The CDR3 consists of 14 residues. Germline CDR1 and CDR2: SQVTM and ANQGSEA. The CDR3 coding sequence is TGCAGCGTTGAAGGCAGACAGGGAATCTATGGCTACACCTTC. Its translation is CSVEGRQGIYGYTF.

This chain links TRBV5-4 with TRBJ1-1; TRBD1 matches 12 bases. The ends lost 2 bases at V and 0 bases at J; junction bases unmatched: 11. CDR3 length: 19 amino acids. Germline V gives CDR1 SGHNT, CDR2 YYREEE (reference sequence). The CDR3 reads CASSLLRDRGLGVNTEAFF. In nucleotides, the CDR3 is TGTGCCAGCAGCTTACTCCGGGACAGGGGGCTCGGGGTGAACACTGAAGCTTTCTTT.

The V call is TRBV7-2, the J call TRBJ2-3, with unresolved D. Looked up from germline, CDR1 is SGHTA and CDR2 is FQGNSA. The CDR3 contains 8 residues. The V and J ends lost 5 bases and 14 bases respectively, with 5 bases between them. The CDR3 sequence: CASSPGYF. CDR3 bases: TGTGCCAGCAGCCCCGGGTATTTT.

This clone appeared a few times. This chain connects TRBV2 to TRBJ1-1; tentatively, D is TRBD1 (5 bases). V lost 6 bases to trimming and J lost 11 bases, with 10 bases between them. The CDR3 sequence is 10 residues long. Per germline, CDR1 SNHLY and CDR2 FYNNEI. The CDR3 region is CASRGRWAFF. The CDR3 nucleotides read TGTGCCAGCAGGGGGCGCTGGGCTTTCTTT. Looking up the rest from reference TRBV2 and TRBJ1-1 gives the full variable domain: EPEVTQTPSHQVTQMGQEVILRCVPISNHLYFYWYRQILGQKVEFLVSFYNNEISEKSEIFDDQFSVERPDGSNFTLKIRSTKLEDSAMYFCASRGRWAFFGQGTRLTVV.

This chain joins TRBV28 and TRBJ2-7, with 8 bases fitting TRBD2. Germline CDR1 and CDR2: MDHEN and SYDVKM. The V segment lost 4 bases and the J segment 2 bases; nucleotides outside the gene matches: 4. The CDR3 contains 14 residues. The CDR3 loop is CASSSRTSPYEQYF. CDR3 nucleotide sequence: TGTGCCAGCAGTTCCAGGACTAGCCCCTACGAGCAGTACTTC.

The genes are TRBV28 and TRBJ1-4, with D perhaps matching TRBD1 (5 bases). V was cut by 7 bases and J by 5 bases, with 20 bases left in between. The CDR3 contains 16 residues. Germline V gene sequence: CDR1 MDHEN, CDR2 SYDVKM. CDR3 sequence (DNA): TGTGCCAGCAATATAGGGGTGGGCGGCAAAAATGAAAAACTGTTTTTT. This codes for CASNIGVGGKNEKLFF.

The rearrangement links TRBV6-1 to TRBJ1-4, with D unresolved. This CDR3 is 10 amino acids long. V was pared by 6 bases and J by 7 bases, with 3 bases between. CDR1 and CDR2 from the germline V gene are MNHNS and SASEGT. The DNA for the CDR3 is TGTGCCAGCAGGGCTGAAAAACTGTTTTTT. It specifies CASRAEKLFF.

The V call is TRBV27, the J call TRBJ2-6; TRBD2 matches 7 bases. With V trimmed by 2 bases and J by 2 bases, 6 bases remained unmatched. Germline loops: CDR1 MNHEY, CDR2 SMNVEV (reference sequence). This CDR3 contains 17 residues. The CDR3 DNA follows: TGTGCCAGCAGTTTAGGCGTTGGGGGGGCTGGGGCCAACGTCCTGACTTTC. This sequence encodes CASSLGVGGAGANVLTF. The full variable domain, rest sourced from reference TRBV27 and TRBJ2-6, is EAQVTQNPRYLITVTGKKLTVTCSQNMNHEYMSWYRQDPGLGLRQIYYSMNVEVTDKGDVPEGYKVSRKEKRNFPLILESPSPNQTSLYFCASSLGVGGAGANVLTFGAGSRLTVL.

A single count supports this clone. The J gene is TRBJ2-3, the V gene TRBV18, with TRBD2 matching over 13 bases. This CDR3 has 17 residues. Germline V gives CDR1 KGHSH, CDR2 LQKENI. V lost 4 bases and J lost 0; bases outside the gene matches: 4. The CDR3 here is CASSLGLAGASTDTQYF. DNA of the CDR3: TGTGCCAGCTCACTCGGACTAGCGGGGGCCAGCACAGATACGCAGTATTTT. The full variable domain, completed using reference TRBV18 and TRBJ2-3, is NAGVMQNPRHLVRRRGQEARLRCSPMKGHSHVYWYRQLPEEGLKFMVYLQKENIIDESGMPKERFSAEFPKEGPSILRIQQVVRGDSAAYFCASSLGLAGASTDTQYFGPGTRLTVL.

The genes are TRBV2 and TRBJ2-7, with D uncertain. CDR1 SNHLY and CDR2 FYNNEI come from the germline V gene. The CDR3 covers 12 residues. The V end lost 3 bases, the J end lost 2 bases, and 5 bases lay between the germline ends. The CDR3 nucleotides are TGTGCCAGCAGTGATTCCACCTACGAGCAGTACTTC. Protein sequence: CASSDSTYEQYF.

This clone appeared a single time. The chain links TRBV6-6 to TRBJ2-7; 13 nucleotides agree with TRBD2. V shed 5 bases, J shed 10 bases, and the junction held 8 bases outside the gene matches. CDR3 length: 14 residues. Germline assignment: CDR1 MNHNY and CDR2 SVGAGI (reference sequence). CDR3 sequence reads: CASSTTGTSGTQYF. CDR3 sequence (DNA): TGTGCCAGCAGTACTACCGGGACTAGCGGGACTCAGTACTTC.

The rearrangement uses TRBV4-1 and TRBJ2-1; no clear D gene. The length of the CDR3 is 12 residues. V was cut by 1 base and J by 5 bases, with 3 bases left in between. Germline lookup yields CDR1 MGHRA and CDR2 YSYEKL. The CDR3 DNA sequence: TGCGCCAGCAGCCAAGTTAACAATGAGCAGTTCTTC. Its translation: CASSQVNNEQFF.

The chain links TRBV25-1 to TRBJ1-6; TRBD1 is a possible D gene (6 bases). The CDR3 covers 15 residues. Germline V lookup: CDR1 MGHDK, CDR2 SYGVNS. Trimming stripped 2 bases from V and 6 bases from J, with 11 bases between. The CDR3 is CASSEMTGPNSPLHF. CDR3 in DNA: TGTGCCAGCAGTGAAATGACAGGACCTAATTCACCCCTCCACTTT.

The V and J genes are TRBV9 and TRBJ1-1; D perhaps matches TRBD1 (5 bases). The germline gives CDR1 SGDLS, CDR2 YYNGEE. The length of the CDR3 is 14 residues. V was clipped by 2 bases and J by 0 bases, with 8 bases between them. CDR3 nucleotides: TGTGCCAGCAGCGTTTCAGGGATGAACACTGAAGCTTTCTTT. Its protein is CASSVSGMNTEAFF.

J is TRBJ2-1 and V is TRBV4-1; 8 bases agree with TRBD2. Germline lookup yields CDR1 MGHRA and CDR2 YSYEKL. Trimming removed 5 bases from V and 2 bases from J; junction bases left unmatched: 8. This CDR3 has 16 residues. For the CDR3, the DNA is TGCGCCAGCAGCAGGGCGAGCGGGAGCACCTACAATGAGCAGTTCTTC. Protein product: CASSRASGSTYNEQFF.

The chain carries TRBV6-6 and TRBJ2-2, with TRBD1 as a possible D gene (6 bases). In germline, CDR1 is MNHNY, CDR2 SVGAGI (reference sequence). Deletions cut 0 bases from V and 2 bases from J, with 10 bases between. CDR3 size: 16 residues. In nucleotides, the CDR3 is TGTGCCAGCAGTTACTCGATGGACAGCAACACCGGGGAGCTGTTTTTT. Its translation is CASSYSMDSNTGELFF.